The clone carrying this TCR beta chain has a single count. The germline gives CDR1 SGHNT, CDR2 YYREEE (reference sequence). CDR3 length: 17 residues. V dropped 4 bases and J dropped 0 bases, with 14 bases sitting between them. This sample was included in a study of blood T cell repertoires in COVID-19. Study at large: The United States, Italy and Spain provided the acute and convalescent COVID-19 samples. The cDNA or gDNA used as material had been derived from T cells, B-cell-depleted T cells, or PBMCs.

As processed by the authors: Counts of nucleated cells, estimated from reference gene primer amplification, were obtained. Clones were read by immunoSEQ multiplex PCR, and TCRdb kept only the in-frame ones, dropping some. That table supplies the V and J calls and clone size; D and trimming were determined from the DNA. The sample has roughly 67,000 clones, around 89% seen once. The clonotype was recovered from a woman in her sixties or seventies with acute or convalescent COVID-19. Sequencing was carried out using peripheral blood. This chain uses TRBV5-4 with TRBJ1-6, with D perhaps matching TRBD1 (5 bases). For the CDR3, the DNA is TGTGCCAGCAGCGCAGGGAGGGCTAGCTCCTATAATTCACCCCTCCACTTT. Amino acid sequence: CASSAGRASSYNSPLHF.